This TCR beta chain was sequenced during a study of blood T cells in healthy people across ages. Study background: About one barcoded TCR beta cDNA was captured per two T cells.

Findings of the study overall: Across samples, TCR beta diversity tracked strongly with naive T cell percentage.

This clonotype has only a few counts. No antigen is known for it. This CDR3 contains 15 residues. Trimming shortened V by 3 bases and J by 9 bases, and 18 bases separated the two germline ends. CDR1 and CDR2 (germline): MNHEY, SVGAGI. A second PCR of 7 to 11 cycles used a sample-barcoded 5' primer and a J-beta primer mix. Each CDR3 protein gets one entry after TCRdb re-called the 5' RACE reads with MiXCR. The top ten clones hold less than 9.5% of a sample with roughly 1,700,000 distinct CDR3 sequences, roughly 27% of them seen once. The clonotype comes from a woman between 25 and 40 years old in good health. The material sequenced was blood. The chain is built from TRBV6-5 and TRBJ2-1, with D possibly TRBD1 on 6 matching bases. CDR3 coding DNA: TGTGCCAGCAGTTATCCTGCAGGGTTAGGGGGTGAGCAGTTCTTC. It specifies CASSYPAGLGGEQFF.